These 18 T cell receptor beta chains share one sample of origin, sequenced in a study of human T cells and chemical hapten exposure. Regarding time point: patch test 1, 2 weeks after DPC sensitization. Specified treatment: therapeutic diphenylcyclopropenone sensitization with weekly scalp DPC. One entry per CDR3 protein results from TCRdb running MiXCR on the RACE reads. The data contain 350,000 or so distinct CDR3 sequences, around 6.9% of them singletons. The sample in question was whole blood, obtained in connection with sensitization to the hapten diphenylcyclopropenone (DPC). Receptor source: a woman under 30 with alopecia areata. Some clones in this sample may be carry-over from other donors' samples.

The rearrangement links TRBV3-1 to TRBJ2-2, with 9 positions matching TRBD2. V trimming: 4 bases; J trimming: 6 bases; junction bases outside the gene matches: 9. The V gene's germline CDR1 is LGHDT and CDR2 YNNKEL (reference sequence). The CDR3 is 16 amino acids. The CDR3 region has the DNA TGTGCCAGCAGCCCTCTAGCGGGGACCAAAGCCGGGGAGCTGTTTTTT. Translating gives CASSPLAGTKAGELFF.

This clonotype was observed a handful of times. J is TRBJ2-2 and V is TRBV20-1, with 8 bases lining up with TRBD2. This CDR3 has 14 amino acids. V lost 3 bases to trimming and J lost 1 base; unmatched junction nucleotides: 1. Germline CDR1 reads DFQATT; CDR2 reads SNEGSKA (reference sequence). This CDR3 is CSARSGGNTGELFF. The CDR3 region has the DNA TGCAGTGCTAGGAGCGGGGGGAACACCGGGGAGCTGTTTTTT.

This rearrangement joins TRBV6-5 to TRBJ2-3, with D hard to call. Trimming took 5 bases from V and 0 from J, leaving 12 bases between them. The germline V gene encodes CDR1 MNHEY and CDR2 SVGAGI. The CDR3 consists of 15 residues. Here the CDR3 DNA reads TGTGCCAGCAGTCCGGACCGACCGAGCACAGATACGCAGTATTTT. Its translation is CASSPDRPSTDTQYF.

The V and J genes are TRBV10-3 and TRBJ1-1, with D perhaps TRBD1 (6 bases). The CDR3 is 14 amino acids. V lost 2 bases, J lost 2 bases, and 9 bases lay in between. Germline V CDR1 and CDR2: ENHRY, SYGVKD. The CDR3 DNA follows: TGTGCCATCAGTGAGGACAGGATAAACACTGAAGCTTTCTTT. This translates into CAISEDRINTEAFF.

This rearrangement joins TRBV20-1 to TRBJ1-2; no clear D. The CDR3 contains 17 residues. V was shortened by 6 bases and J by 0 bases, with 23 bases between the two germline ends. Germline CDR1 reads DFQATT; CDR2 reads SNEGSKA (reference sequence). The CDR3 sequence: CSALPRMKVIPNYGYTF. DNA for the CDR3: TGCAGTGCCCTCCCGAGAATGAAGGTGATTCCTAACTATGGCTACACCTTC.

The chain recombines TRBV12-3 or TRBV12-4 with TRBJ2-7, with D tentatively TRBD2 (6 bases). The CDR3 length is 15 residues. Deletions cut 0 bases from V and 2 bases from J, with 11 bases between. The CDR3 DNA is TGTGCCAGCAGTTTAGCGGCTAGCGCGACCTACGAGCAGTACTTC. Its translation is CASSLAASATYEQYF.

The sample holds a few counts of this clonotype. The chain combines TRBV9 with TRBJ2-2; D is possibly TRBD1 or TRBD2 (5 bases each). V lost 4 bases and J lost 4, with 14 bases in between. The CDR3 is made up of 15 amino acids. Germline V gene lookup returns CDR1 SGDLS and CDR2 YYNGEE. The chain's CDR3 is CASSSRGAVTGELFF. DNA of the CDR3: TGTGCCAGCAGCTCCCGAGGGGCAGTCACCGGGGAGCTGTTTTTT.

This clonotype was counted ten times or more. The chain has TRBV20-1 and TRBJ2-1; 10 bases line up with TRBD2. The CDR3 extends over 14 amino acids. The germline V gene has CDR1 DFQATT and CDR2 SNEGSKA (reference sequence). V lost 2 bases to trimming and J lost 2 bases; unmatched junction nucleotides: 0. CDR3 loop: CSARLAGAYNEQFF. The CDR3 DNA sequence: TGCAGTGCTAGACTAGCGGGGGCCTACAATGAGCAGTTCTTC.

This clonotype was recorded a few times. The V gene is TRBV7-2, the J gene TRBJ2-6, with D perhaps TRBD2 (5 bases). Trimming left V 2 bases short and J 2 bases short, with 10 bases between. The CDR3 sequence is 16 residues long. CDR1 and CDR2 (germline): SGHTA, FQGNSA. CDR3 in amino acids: CASSLRRPAGANVLTF. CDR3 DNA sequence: TGTGCCAGCAGCTTAAGGAGGCCAGCTGGGGCCAACGTCCTGACTTTC.

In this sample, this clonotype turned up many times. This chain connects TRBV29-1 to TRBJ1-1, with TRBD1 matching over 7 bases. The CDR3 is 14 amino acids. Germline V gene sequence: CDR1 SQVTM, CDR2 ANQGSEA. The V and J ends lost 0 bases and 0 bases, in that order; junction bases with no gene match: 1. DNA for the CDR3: TGCAGCGTTGAAGAGGACAGGTTGAACACTGAAGCTTTCTTT. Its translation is CSVEEDRLNTEAFF.

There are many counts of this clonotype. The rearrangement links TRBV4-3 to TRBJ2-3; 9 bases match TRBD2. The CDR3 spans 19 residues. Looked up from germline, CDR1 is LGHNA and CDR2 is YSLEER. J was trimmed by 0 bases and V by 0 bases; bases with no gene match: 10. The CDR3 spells CASSQDPSGASSSTDTQYF. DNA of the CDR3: TGCGCCAGCAGCCAAGATCCTAGCGGGGCCTCTTCTAGCACAGATACGCAGTATTTT.

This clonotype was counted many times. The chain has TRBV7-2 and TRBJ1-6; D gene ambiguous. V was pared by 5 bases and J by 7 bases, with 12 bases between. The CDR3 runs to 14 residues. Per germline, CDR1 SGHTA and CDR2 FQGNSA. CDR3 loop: CASSQGRRNSPLHF. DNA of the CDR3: TGTGCCAGCAGCCAAGGGCGACGGAATTCACCCCTCCACTTT.

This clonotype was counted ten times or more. The CDR3 bases are TGTGCCAGCAGTTCCCTACTAGCCAAAAACATTCAGTACTTC. It yields the protein CASSSLLAKNIQYF. V is TRBV27 and J is TRBJ2-4; no reliable D call. The CDR3 has 14 amino acids. CDR1 MNHEY and CDR2 SMNVEV come from the germline V gene (reference sequence). Trimming stripped 4 bases from V and 0 bases from J, with 7 bases between.

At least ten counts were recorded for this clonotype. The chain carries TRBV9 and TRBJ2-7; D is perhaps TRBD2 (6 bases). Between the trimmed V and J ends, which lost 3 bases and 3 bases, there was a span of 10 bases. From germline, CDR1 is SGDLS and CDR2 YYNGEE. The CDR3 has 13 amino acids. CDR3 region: CASSAWGDYEQYF. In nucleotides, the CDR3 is TGTGCCAGCAGCGCGTGGGGGGACTACGAGCAGTACTTC.

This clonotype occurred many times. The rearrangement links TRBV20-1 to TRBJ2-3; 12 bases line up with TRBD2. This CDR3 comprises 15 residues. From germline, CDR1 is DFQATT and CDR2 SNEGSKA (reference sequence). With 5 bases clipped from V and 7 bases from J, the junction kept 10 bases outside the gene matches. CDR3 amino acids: CSAPPTSGGSNTQYF. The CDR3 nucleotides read TGCAGTGCTCCCCCGACTAGCGGGGGAAGTAATACGCAGTATTTT.

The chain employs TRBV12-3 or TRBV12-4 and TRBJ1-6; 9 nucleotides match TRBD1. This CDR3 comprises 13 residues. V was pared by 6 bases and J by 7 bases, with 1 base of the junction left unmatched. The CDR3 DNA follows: TGTGCCAGCAGGACAGGGGGGAATTCACCCCTCCACTTT. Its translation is CASRTGGNSPLHF.

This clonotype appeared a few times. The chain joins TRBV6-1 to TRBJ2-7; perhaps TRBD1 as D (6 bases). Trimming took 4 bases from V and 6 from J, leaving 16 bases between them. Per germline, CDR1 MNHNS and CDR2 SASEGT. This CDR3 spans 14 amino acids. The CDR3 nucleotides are TGTGCCAGCAGTGCTACAGGGATCCCGGGCGAGCAGTACTTC. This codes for CASSATGIPGEQYF.

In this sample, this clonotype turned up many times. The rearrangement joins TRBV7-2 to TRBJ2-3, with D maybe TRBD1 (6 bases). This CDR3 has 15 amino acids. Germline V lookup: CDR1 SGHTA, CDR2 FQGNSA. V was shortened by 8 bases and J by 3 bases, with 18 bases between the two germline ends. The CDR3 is CASAQLRGMTDTQYF. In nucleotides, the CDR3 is TGTGCCAGCGCCCAACTTAGGGGGATGACAGATACGCAGTATTTT. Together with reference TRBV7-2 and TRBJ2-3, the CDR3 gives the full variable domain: GAGVSQSPSNKVTEKGKDVELRCDPISGHTALYWYRQSLGQGLEFLIYFQGNSAPDKSGLPSDRFSAERTGGSVSTLTIQRTQQEDSAVYLCASAQLRGMTDTQYFGPGTRLTVL.